This TCR beta chain was documented in a study of T cells after yellow fever vaccination. Study-wide findings and caveats: Primary-vaccination clones mostly resurfaced post-booster (nearly 97% CD4, approximately 87% CD8).

Between the trimmed V and J ends, which lost 6 bases and 0 bases, there was a span of 26 bases. From germline, CDR1 is DFQATT and CDR2 SNEGSKA (reference sequence). This CDR3 has 18 amino acids. TCRdb itself ran the 5' RACE reads through MiXCR, one entry per CDR3 protein. The sample holds around 260,000 distinct CDR3 sequences, about 5% seen once. This clonotype was observed at least ten times. The antigen is unknown. The sample here was CD4+ T cells sorted from PBMCs, taken on the day of the yellow fever booster vaccination. V gene TRBV20-1 combines with J gene TRBJ1-1; TRBD1 is a possible D gene (5 bases). This TCR was recovered from a young man who received the YFV17D yellow fever vaccine. The CDR3 is CSAPQRQPGVGMNTEAFF. The CDR3 nucleotides are TGCAGTGCCCCTCAGCGACAGCCCGGTGTTGGCATGAACACTGAAGCTTTCTTT.